The sequence of this TCR beta chain was determined in a study of cytomegalovirus exposure and HLA in healthy donors. Trimming shortened V by 6 bases and J by 0 bases, and 6 bases separated the two germline ends. This CDR3 has 14 residues. Germline V gene data show CDR1 as LNHDA and CDR2 as SQIVND (reference sequence). Primers included in the PCR were 60 Vbeta and 13 Jbeta primers. This table comes from immunoSEQ multiplex PCR, and its TCRdb copy is limited to in-frame clones, with some not included. The sample shows fewer than 200,000 clones, approximately 82% of them seen only once. This receptor was taken from a male donor in good health and CMV-seronegative. Sequenced material: PBMCs. V usage is TRBV19 and J usage is TRBJ1-6; D is ambiguous. In nucleotides, the CDR3 is TGTGCCAGTAGGCACAGCTCCTATAATTCACCCCTCCACTTT. It encodes CASRHSSYNSPLHF.